Below are 18 T cell receptor beta chains sequenced from a single sample in a study of blood T cell repertoires in COVID-19 (dated by TCRdb to 2020 to 2021). Preparation of the library involved the immunoSEQ multiplex PCR assay. TCRdb retrieved this table from immuneACCESS and kept in-frame rearrangements only. Not all clones are present; in checked studies, unresolved V genes account for under half, and no reason is known for the remainder. The sample table lists some 190,000 clones, about four fifths of them with a count of one. The top ten clones comprise roughly 7.6% of the sample. The sample consisted of peripheral blood. These receptors were obtained from a woman older than 75 with COVID-19, enrolled during active disease.

The rearrangement uses TRBV5-1 and TRBJ1-2; no firm D call. The germline V gene encodes CDR1 SGHRS and CDR2 YFSETQ. The CDR3 consists of 15 residues. With 0 bases removed from V and 2 bases from J, the gap between germline ends came to 11 bases. This chain's CDR3 is CASSLGVGGNYGYTF. The DNA for the CDR3 is TGCGCCAGCAGCTTGGGGGTTGGAGGGAACTATGGCTACACCTTC.

The V and J genes are TRBV12-5 and TRBJ2-7; 7 positions match TRBD2. The V and J ends lost 2 bases and 0 bases, in that order; junction bases with no gene match: 7. Germline V gene sequence: CDR1 LGHNT, CDR2 FRNRAP. The CDR3 extends over 16 amino acids. DNA of the CDR3: TGTGCTAGTGGTTTGATGCAGCGGGGAGGCTCCTACGAGCAGTACTTC. Protein product: CASGLMQRGGSYEQYF.

The chain uses TRBV18 and TRBJ2-5, with no clear D. The CDR3 extends over 13 amino acids. V shed 2 bases and J shed 5 bases, with 9 bases lying between them. From germline, CDR1 is KGHSH and CDR2 LQKENI. CDR3 nucleotides: TGTGCCAGCTCACCAATGGGCAGGGAGACCCAGTACTTC. It translates to CASSPMGRETQYF.

This clone was recorded a few times. The CDR3 coding sequence is TGTGCCAGCACTCCGGGTCCTAACAATGAGCAGTTCTTC. This codes for CASTPGPNNEQFF. This rearrangement joins TRBV11-1 to TRBJ2-1; D is unclear. The CDR3 spans 13 residues. Per germline, CDR1 SGHAT and CDR2 FQDESV (reference sequence). V lost 7 bases to trimming and J lost 5 bases, with 12 bases between them.

The chain employs TRBV5-1 and TRBJ2-7; possible D gene TRBD1, 7 bases. Germline V CDR1 and CDR2: SGHRS, YFSETQ. V lost 0 bases, J lost 2 bases, and 15 bases lay in between. The CDR3 consists of 16 residues. The CDR3 reads CASSLARSGGTYEQYF. The CDR3 region has the DNA TGCGCCAGCAGCTTGGCCCGGTCAGGGGGGACCTACGAGCAGTACTTC.

The chain carries TRBV28 and TRBJ2-2; D ambiguous. The germline CDR1 and CDR2 sequences are MDHEN and SYDVKM. Trimming stripped 6 bases from V and 1 base from J, with 12 bases between. The CDR3 is made up of 15 amino acids. As DNA, the CDR3 is TGTGCCAGCAGCCCCCCCCGGGTGAACACCGGGGAGCTGTTTTTT. Translating gives CASSPPRVNTGELFF.

CDR3 residues: CASSEQGAEYGYTF. The CDR3 coding sequence is TGTGCCAGCAGCGAACAGGGGGCGGAATATGGCTACACCTTC. V and J are TRBV2 and TRBJ1-2; 9 nucleotides align to TRBD1. Germline CDR1 reads SNHLY; CDR2 reads FYNNEI. CDR3 size: 14 residues. V shed 6 bases, J shed 5 bases, and the junction held 7 bases outside the gene matches.

The chain couples TRBV19 to TRBJ1-1; D uncertain. This CDR3 has 16 amino acids. The V gene's germline CDR1 is LNHDA and CDR2 SQIVND (reference sequence). V dropped 6 bases and J dropped 2 bases, with 19 bases sitting between them. The CDR3 is CASSNSVGGLNTEAFF. The DNA for the CDR3 is TGTGCCAGTAGCAACTCCGTGGGAGGGCTCAACACTGAAGCTTTCTTT. Looking up the rest from reference TRBV19 and TRBJ1-1 gives the full variable domain: DGGITQSPKYLFRKEGQNVTLSCEQNLNHDAMYWYRQDPGQGLRLIYYSQIVNDFQKGDIAEGYSVSREKKESFPLTVTSAQKNPTAFYLCASSNSVGGLNTEAFFGQGTRLTVV.

V and J are TRBV19 and TRBJ1-5; D gene uncertain. The CDR3 consists of 12 residues. Germline V gene sequence: CDR1 LNHDA, CDR2 SQIVND (reference sequence). Trimming shortened V by 3 bases and J by 5 bases, and 5 bases separated the two germline ends. CDR3 amino acids: CASSIPYQPQHF. In nucleotides, the CDR3 is TGTGCCAGTAGTATCCCTTATCAGCCCCAGCATTTT.

The genes are TRBV7-2 and TRBJ2-3, with TRBD1 identical over 8 bases. The germline V gene has CDR1 SGHTA and CDR2 FQGNSA. The CDR3 is made up of 16 amino acids. V lost 6 bases to trimming and J lost 7 bases; unmatched junction nucleotides: 15. The CDR3 DNA reads as TGTGCCAGCAGACAAGGCCCCGCAGGGGGCCAAAATACGCAGTATTTT. It translates to CASRQGPAGGQNTQYF. The variable domain in full, completed from reference TRBV7-2 and TRBJ2-3, reads GAGVSQSPSNKVTEKGKDVELRCDPISGHTALYWYRQSLGQGLEFLIYFQGNSAPDKSGLPSDRFSAERTGGSVSTLTIQRTQQEDSAVYLCASRQGPAGGQNTQYFGPGTRLTVL.

The J gene is TRBJ2-3, the V gene TRBV5-1; 8 bases map to TRBD2. The CDR3 length is 14 residues. The J segment lost 1 base and the V segment lost 7 bases, leaving 5 bases of the junction unmatched. The V gene's germline CDR1 is SGHRS and CDR2 YFSETQ. The CDR3 reads CASETGGGTDTQYF. CDR3 nucleotide sequence: TGCGCCAGCGAGACGGGAGGGGGCACAGATACGCAGTATTTT.

This clone was observed a single time. The chain links TRBV29-1 to TRBJ1-2; D not resolved. With 2 bases removed from V and 0 bases from J, the gap between germline ends came to 4 bases. The CDR3 runs 12 residues. The germline gives CDR1 SQVTM, CDR2 ANQGSEA. The CDR3 sequence: CSVEWPNYGYTF. In nucleotides, the CDR3 is TGCAGCGTTGAATGGCCTAACTATGGCTACACCTTC.

This sequence joins TRBV12-3 or TRBV12-4 and TRBJ2-5; possible D gene TRBD2, 6 bases. The CDR3 runs 13 residues. Trimming left V 4 bases short and J 4 bases short, with 10 bases between. CDR3 protein: CASSSWGGETQYF. The CDR3 bases are TGTGCCAGCAGTTCGTGGGGAGGAGAGACCCAGTACTTC.

The CDR3 DNA sequence: TGTGCCAGCTCGCCGGGACAGGGAAACGGGGAGCTGTTTTTT. This encodes CASSPGQGNGELFF. The V gene is TRBV18, the J gene TRBJ2-2, with 9 bases fitting TRBD1. Germline V gene lookup returns CDR1 KGHSH and CDR2 LQKENI. The ends lost 6 bases at V and 7 bases at J; junction bases unmatched: 6. This CDR3 comprises 14 residues.

This clone was recorded a few times. V usage is TRBV5-1 and J usage is TRBJ1-4; 7 bases match TRBD1. CDR1 SGHRS and CDR2 YFSETQ come from the germline V gene. The V and J ends lost 4 bases and 5 bases, in that order; junction bases with no gene match: 8. The CDR3 is 15 amino acids. The CDR3 protein is CASSQQGGQNEKLFF. The CDR3 coding sequence is TGCGCCAGCAGCCAGCAGGGGGGACAAAATGAAAAACTGTTTTTT.

The rearrangement links TRBV6-2 or TRBV6-3 to TRBJ2-5; tentative D call: TRBD2 (6 bases). Per germline, CDR1 MNHEY and CDR2 SVGEGT. The CDR3 is made up of 14 amino acids. Trimming removed 5 bases from V and 5 bases from J, with 15 bases in between. The CDR3 region has the DNA TGTGCCAGCAGTGGCGCGGGACTTTGGGAGACCCAGTACTTC. Translating gives CASSGAGLWETQYF.

This rearrangement joins TRBV13 to TRBJ2-5; TRBD1 matches at 7 bases. The V and J ends lost 5 bases and 5 bases, in that order; junction bases with no gene match: 14. The CDR3 contains 16 residues. Germline values: CDR1 PRHDT, CDR2 FYEKMQ (reference sequence). CDR3 residues: CASSRGGLAVEETQYF. The CDR3 nucleotides read TGTGCCAGCAGCCGAGGGGGCCTAGCAGTAGAGGAGACCCAGTACTTC.

The chain employs TRBV6-4 and TRBJ2-1, with TRBD2 as a possible D gene (6 bases). The CDR3 spans 15 residues. Germline-derived CDR1 and CDR2 are MRHNA and SNTAGT. V was pared by 0 bases and J by 5 bases, with 11 bases between. Here the CDR3 reads CASSDSGGNDNEQFF. CDR3 coding DNA: TGTGCCAGCAGTGACTCAGGAGGGAACGACAATGAGCAGTTCTTC.